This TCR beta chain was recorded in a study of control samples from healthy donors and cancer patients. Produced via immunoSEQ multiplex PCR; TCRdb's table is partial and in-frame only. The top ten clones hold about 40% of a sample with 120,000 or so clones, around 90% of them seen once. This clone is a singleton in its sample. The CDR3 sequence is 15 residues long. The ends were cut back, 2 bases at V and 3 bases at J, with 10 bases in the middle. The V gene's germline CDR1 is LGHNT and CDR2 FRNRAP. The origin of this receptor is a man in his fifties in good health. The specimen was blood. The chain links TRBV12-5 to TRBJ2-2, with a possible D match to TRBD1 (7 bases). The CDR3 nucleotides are TGTGCTAGTGGTTTGCAGGGGGGCTACACCGGGGAGCTGTTTTTT. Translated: CASGLQGGYTGELFF.